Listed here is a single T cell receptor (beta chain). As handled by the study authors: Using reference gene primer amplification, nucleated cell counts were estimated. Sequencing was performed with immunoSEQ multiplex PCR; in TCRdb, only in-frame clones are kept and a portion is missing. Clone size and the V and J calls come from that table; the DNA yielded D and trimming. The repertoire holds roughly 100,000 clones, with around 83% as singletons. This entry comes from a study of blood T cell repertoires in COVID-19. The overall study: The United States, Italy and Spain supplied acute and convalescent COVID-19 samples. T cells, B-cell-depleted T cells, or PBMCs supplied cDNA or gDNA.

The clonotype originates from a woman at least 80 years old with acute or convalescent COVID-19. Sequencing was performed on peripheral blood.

This chain's CDR3 is CATSRDRVWNEQFF. The CDR3 bases are TGTGCCACCAGCCGGGACAGGGTATGGAATGAGCAGTTCTTC. This chain uses TRBV24-1 with TRBJ2-1; 9 bases agree with TRBD1. V lost 7 bases and J lost 7; bases outside the gene matches: 7. Germline V gene sequence: CDR1 KGHDR, CDR2 SFDVKD. The length of the CDR3 is 14 residues.